This entry features one T cell receptor beta chain sequence. Original processing notes: Reference gene primer amplification yielded estimated nucleated cell counts. Clones were read by immunoSEQ multiplex PCR, and TCRdb kept only the in-frame ones, dropping some. V and J calls and clone size follow that table, whereas D and trimming were derived from the DNA. The sample yields about 50,000 clones, 80% to 90% seen once. The sample comes from a study of blood T cell repertoires in COVID-19. Across the whole study: From the United States, Italy and Spain came samples of acute and convalescent COVID-19.

The CDR3 contains 12 residues. With 9 bases removed from V and 2 bases from J, the gap between germline ends came to 10 bases. From germline, CDR1 is LNHDA and CDR2 SQIVND (reference sequence). The gene calls are TRBV19 and TRBJ1-2; weak D call: TRBD1 (6 bases). This clonotype was sampled from a human donor with active COVID-19. The donor label of this sample is uncertain. The sequencing sample was made of peripheral blood. The CDR3 here is CASEGQNYGYTF. The CDR3 DNA is TGTGCCAGCGAGGGACAAAACTATGGCTACACCTTC.